This T cell receptor beta chain was observed in a study of glioma-infiltrating T cells. Study-wide results and caveats: Gliomas, especially low-grade, showed above-expected tissue-blood divergence; non-neoplastic patients showed below.

Amplification of TCR alpha and beta CDR3 regions from RNA used iRepertoire nested multiplex PCR. TCRdb reanalysed the multiplex PCR reads using MiXCR and keeps one entry per CDR3 protein. This table holds some 99,000 distinct CDR3 sequences, around 25% found once. This clonotype has just a few counts. Its target is not known. An end of the junction differs from the germline gene, which may be a read error. Per germline, CDR1 KGHSH and CDR2 LQKENI. This CDR3 contains 13 residues. Sequenced input: glioma tissue, nonneoplastic brain tissue, or PBMCs (not recorded which). This rearrangement joins TRBV18 to TRBJ2-3; D unresolved. The receptor's source is a human donor with low-grade glioma or glioblastoma, undergoing nonglioma brain surgery, or in good health (not recorded which). The CDR3 DNA reads TGTGCCGGCTCACCAACCCGCACAGATACGCAGTATTTT. This translates into CAGSPTRTDTQYF.